A single sample gave rise to the 28 T cell receptor beta chains below, sequenced in a study of OX40 agonist ivuxolimab in advanced cancers. Profiling relied on immunoSEQ multiplex PCR, and the TCRdb table lists in-frame clones only, not all of them. This sample has about 62,000 clones, with roughly 80% found just once. Material: CD4+ or CD8+ T cells sorted from blood, obtained in a trial of the OX40 agonist ivuxolimab. Receptors were obtained from an adult with an advanced solid tumor such as melanoma, head and neck, liver or kidney cancer.

V usage is TRBV28 and J usage is TRBJ2-1; D is undetermined. Trimming cost V 3 bases and J 5 bases, with 14 bases left between them. The CDR3 consists of 15 residues. Germline CDR1 is MDHEN and CDR2 is SYDVKM. The CDR3 sequence: CASSLHAVAHNEQFF. CDR3 nucleotides: TGTGCCAGCAGTTTGCATGCGGTGGCACACAATGAGCAGTTCTTC. Complete variable domain (other parts from reference TRBV28 and TRBJ2-1): DVKVTQSSRYLVKRTGEKVFLECVQDMDHENMFWYRQDPGLGLRLIYFSYDVKMKEKGDIPEGYSVSREKKERFSLILESASTNQTSMYLCASSLHAVAHNEQFFGPGTRLTVL.

The chain has TRBV30 and TRBJ1-2, with D maybe TRBD1 (5 bases). Germline assignment: CDR1 GTSNPN and CDR2 SVGIG (reference sequence). The CDR3 contains 12 residues. V lost 8 bases, J lost 8 bases, and 18 bases lay in between. This chain's CDR3 is CARKGNGGGYTF. Written as DNA, the CDR3 is TGTGCCAGGAAGGGGAATGGGGGAGGCTACACCTTC.

The chain couples TRBV6-1 to TRBJ2-3, with D unresolved. CDR1 is MNHNS, CDR2 SASEGT, per germline. Trimming pared 3 bases from V and 3 bases from J, leaving 7 bases between. This CDR3 has 13 residues. The DNA of the CDR3 is TGTGCCAGCAGTGACCAATGGACAGATACGCAGTATTTT. It yields the protein CASSDQWTDTQYF.

The rearrangement links TRBV6-5 to TRBJ1-1; no definite D call. CDR3 size: 13 residues. Germline assignment: CDR1 MNHEY and CDR2 SVGAGI. Trimming left V 5 bases short and J 0 bases short, with 7 bases between. The CDR3 loop reads CASSGSMNTEAFF. CDR3 in DNA: TGTGCCAGCAGTGGAAGCATGAACACTGAAGCTTTCTTT.

This chain uses TRBV5-4 with TRBJ1-1; 8 bases line up with TRBD1. The V segment lost 4 bases and the J segment 1 base; nucleotides outside the gene matches: 6. This CDR3 region has 15 residues. CDR1 is SGHNT and CDR2 is YYREEE in the germline V gene (reference sequence). The CDR3 loop reads CASSRQQGENTEAFF. In DNA, the CDR3 is TGTGCCAGCAGCCGGCAACAGGGGGAGAACACTGAAGCTTTCTTT.

V and J are TRBV25-1 and TRBJ1-5, with 9 bases aligning to TRBD1. The CDR3 totals 14 residues. Per germline, CDR1 MGHDK and CDR2 SYGVNS. The J segment lost 5 bases and the V segment lost 4 bases, leaving 3 bases of the junction unmatched. CDR3: CASSAGQGHQPQHF. The CDR3 region has the DNA TGTGCCAGCAGTGCTGGACAGGGGCATCAGCCCCAGCATTTT.

J is TRBJ1-1 and V is TRBV4-1; 7 nucleotides align to TRBD1. The V segment lost 5 bases and the J segment 5 bases; nucleotides outside the gene matches: 17. The CDR3 is 17 amino acids. CDR1 is MGHRA, CDR2 YSYEKL, per germline. The CDR3 loop is CASSGNTGDAGWTEAFF. CDR3 in DNA: TGCGCCAGCAGCGGCAATACAGGGGATGCCGGGTGGACTGAAGCTTTCTTT.

The CDR3 is CASSGTGVLQETQYF. CDR3 DNA: TGCGCCAGCTCAGGAACAGGGGTCCTCCAAGAGACCCAGTACTTC. The genes are TRBV5-1 and TRBJ2-5; 7 bases line up with TRBD1. Germline lookup yields CDR1 SGHRS and CDR2 YFSETQ. The junction had 10 bases not matched to a gene; V was cut back by 7 bases and J by 1 base. CDR3 length: 15 amino acids.

The chain carries TRBV30 and TRBJ2-3; D is perhaps TRBD1 (6 bases). Trimming removed 0 bases from V and 2 bases from J, with 12 bases in between. Germline V lookup: CDR1 GTSNPN, CDR2 SVGIG (reference sequence). This CDR3 is 15 amino acids long. CDR3 bases: TGTGCCTGGAGTGTATCGGGACATATCACAGATACGCAGTATTTT. The encoded protein is CAWSVSGHITDTQYF. The complete variable domain, with remaining parts taken from reference TRBV30 and TRBJ2-3, reads SQTIHQWPATLVQPVGSPLSLECTVEGTSNPNLYWYRQAAGRGLQLLFYSVGIGQISSEVPQNLSASRPQDRQFILSSKKLLLSDSGFYLCAWSVSGHITDTQYFGPGTRLTVL.

The chain joins TRBV28 to TRBJ2-7; 7 nucleotides agree with TRBD1. The CDR3 loop spans 13 amino acids. Trimming at V came to 6 bases and at J to 5 bases, leaving 7 bases not matched to a gene. Germline loops: CDR1 MDHEN, CDR2 SYDVKM. The CDR3 loop reads CASSDRVTDEQYF. The CDR3 region has the DNA TGTGCCAGCAGCGACAGGGTCACGGACGAGCAGTACTTC.

The gene calls are TRBV5-1 and TRBJ2-7; 8 bases match TRBD1. The CDR3 is made up of 12 amino acids. The V segment lost 5 bases and the J segment 6 bases; nucleotides outside the gene matches: 4. The germline CDR1 and CDR2 sequences are SGHRS and YFSETQ. In DNA, the CDR3 is TGCGCCAGCAGGCAGGGGGCGGGCGAGCAGTACTTC. It is translated as CASRQGAGEQYF.

The chain joins TRBV27 to TRBJ2-4, with 7 bases that match TRBD1. CDR1 MNHEY and CDR2 SMNVEV come from the germline V gene (reference sequence). V shed 4 bases and J 8 bases; nucleotides not matched to a gene: 17. This CDR3 has 17 amino acids. CDR3 coding DNA: TGTGCCAGCAGTTCCCTTTCGACAGGGAGAGCGGCAGACATTCAGTACTTC. Its protein is CASSSLSTGRAADIQYF.

The V call is TRBV11-1, the J call TRBJ2-7, with 7 positions matching TRBD2. The CDR3 runs to 14 residues. J gave up 5 bases and V 5 bases, and 9 bases lay outside the gene matches. The germline V gene encodes CDR1 SGHAT and CDR2 FQDESV (reference sequence). The CDR3 nucleotides are TGTGCCAGCAGCCCCGAAGCGGGAACCGACGAGCAGTACTTC. This gives the protein CASSPEAGTDEQYF.

The chain uses TRBV28 and TRBJ1-1, with 7 bases fitting TRBD1. From germline, CDR1 is MDHEN and CDR2 SYDVKM. With V trimmed by 9 bases and J by 1 base, 8 bases remained unmatched. This CDR3 has 14 amino acids. The CDR3 reads CASHPWDRNTEAFF. The CDR3 coding sequence is TGTGCCAGTCACCCCTGGGACAGGAACACTGAAGCTTTCTTT. Full variable domain (rest looked up from reference TRBV28 and TRBJ1-1): DVKVTQSSRYLVKRTGEKVFLECVQDMDHENMFWYRQDPGLGLRLIYFSYDVKMKEKGDIPEGYSVSREKKERFSLILESASTNQTSMYLCASHPWDRNTEAFFGQGTRLTVV.

The CDR3 nucleotides read TGTGCCAGCAGCGCCAGGCCCGGGCGGGAGAGTCGGGGTGAGCAGTTCTTC. Translating gives CASSARPGRESRGEQFF. The rearrangement joins TRBV9 to TRBJ2-1; 7 nucleotides line up with TRBD2. The germline CDR1 and CDR2 sequences are SGDLS and YYNGEE. V lost 3 bases to trimming and J lost 9 bases; unmatched junction nucleotides: 18. CDR3 length: 17 amino acids. Based on the CDR3 plus reference TRBV9 and TRBJ2-1, the full variable domain is DSGVTQTPKHLITATGQRVTLRCSPRSGDLSVYWYQQSLDQGLQFLIQYYNGEERAKGNILERFSAQQFPDLHSELNLSSLELGDSALYFCASSARPGRESRGEQFFGPGTRLTVL.

The chain employs TRBV6-5 and TRBJ2-2, with D possibly TRBD2 on 5 matching bases. There are 16 residues in the CDR3. The V end lost 0 bases, the J end lost 0 bases, and 8 bases lay between the germline ends. Germline CDR1 reads MNHEY; CDR2 reads SVGAGI. CDR3 sequence (DNA): TGTGCCAGCAGTTACTCCCCCGGGACGAACACCGGGGAGCTGTTTTTT. It yields the protein CASSYSPGTNTGELFF.

The chain carries TRBV4-1 and TRBJ2-4; 8 bases line up with TRBD2. This CDR3 spans 17 amino acids. Germline values: CDR1 MGHRA, CDR2 YSYEKL. Trimming cost V 5 bases and J 2 bases; bases outside gene matches: 11. CDR3 amino acids: CASSGGSGRGTKNIQYF. The CDR3 DNA is TGCGCCAGCAGCGGGGGCAGCGGGAGAGGGACCAAAAACATTCAGTACTTC.

The CDR3 sequence is CAIPGVSTDNYGYTF. The DNA for the CDR3 is TGTGCCATCCCGGGCGTTTCAACAGATAACTATGGCTACACCTTC. The chain carries TRBV2 and TRBJ1-2; D gene unclear. V lost 10 bases, J lost 1 base, and 19 bases lay in between. The CDR3 contains 15 residues. From germline, CDR1 is SNHLY and CDR2 FYNNEI.

The CDR3 DNA reads TGTGCCAGCAGCATCCCAAGCGGGAGGAAGGCCGGGGAGCTGTTTTTT. Encoded protein: CASSIPSGRKAGELFF. The chain combines TRBV5-4 with TRBJ2-2; 9 nucleotides agree with TRBD2. Germline V gene sequence: CDR1 SGHNT, CDR2 YYREEE (reference sequence). V lost 4 bases, J lost 6 bases, and 10 bases stayed unmatched. The CDR3 is 16 residues long.

This clone is a singleton in its sample. V and J are TRBV6-5 and TRBJ1-2; D perhaps matches TRBD1 (5 bases). The CDR3 has 12 amino acids. V lost 6 bases to trimming and J lost 7 bases, with 12 bases between them. Germline CDR1 MNHEY, CDR2 SVGAGI. The DNA of the CDR3 is TGTGCCAGCAGGGGGCCTTCGGGTGGCTACACCTTC. It is translated as CASRGPSGGYTF.

V and J are TRBV4-1 and TRBJ2-1; possible D gene TRBD2, 5 bases. Per the germline V gene, CDR1 is MGHRA and CDR2 is YSYEKL. Trimming left V 3 bases short and J 5 bases short, with 8 bases between. There are 13 residues in the CDR3. In DNA, the CDR3 is TGCGCCAGCAGCCATTTGGGAGACAATGAGCAGTTCTTC. Translation: CASSHLGDNEQFF.

The V call is TRBV5-4, the J call TRBJ1-1; D is possibly TRBD1 (5 bases). Germline assignment: CDR1 SGHNT and CDR2 YYREEE (reference sequence). Between the trimmed V and J ends, which lost 3 bases and 3 bases, there was a span of 15 bases. The CDR3 runs 15 residues. The CDR3 DNA sequence: TGTGCCAGCAGCTGGGGACGTGGTTTGGACACTGAAGCTTTCTTT. Translated: CASSWGRGLDTEAFF.

The genes are TRBV6-1 and TRBJ1-5; 8 nucleotides match TRBD1. The CDR3 is 14 amino acids. V was clipped by 7 bases and J by 6 bases; unmatched bases: 8. Germline-derived CDR1 and CDR2 are MNHNS and SASEGT. The CDR3 loop is CASKRDRGGQPQHF. Here the CDR3 DNA reads TGTGCCAGCAAAAGAGACAGGGGCGGTCAGCCCCAGCATTTT.

This clone was counted once. V and J are TRBV28 and TRBJ2-7, with 7 nucleotides matching TRBD2. Germline CDR1 and CDR2: MDHEN and SYDVKM. This CDR3 has 18 residues. J was trimmed by 2 bases and V by 3 bases; bases with no gene match: 16. CDR3 coding DNA: TGTGCCAGCAGTTTGGGCGCAGCTTGGCGGGAGCAACCCTACGAGCAGTACTTC. Translating it yields CASSLGAAWREQPYEQYF.

CDR3 region: CASSLVETQYF. CDR3 DNA: TGTGCCAGCAGCTTAGTTGAGACCCAGTACTTC. The chain recombines TRBV7-6 with TRBJ2-5; D is undetermined. Germline values: CDR1 SGHVS, CDR2 FNYEAQ. Trimming removed 1 base at V and 5 bases at J, with 2 bases between. The CDR3 loop spans 11 amino acids.

The V and J genes are TRBV19 and TRBJ2-5; possibly TRBD1 for D (6 bases). The J call may be wrong; the DNA end is better matched by TRBJ2-7. There are 14 residues in the CDR3. Germline CDR1 reads LNHDA; CDR2 reads SQIVND (reference sequence). The CDR3 bases are TGTGCCAGTAGTATTAGGGGGAGCTCCTACGAGCAGTACTTC. Translated, it gives CASSIRGSSYEQYF.

CDR3: CASSLLRNEAFF. CDR3 bases: TGTGCCAGCAGCTTGTTGAGAAACGAAGCTTTCTTT. This chain connects TRBV5-6 to TRBJ1-1; no clear D gene. This CDR3 region has 12 residues. Germline loops: CDR1 SGHDT, CDR2 YYEEEE. Deletions cut 1 base from V and 8 bases from J, with 9 bases between.

This clone has just a few counts. V gene TRBV7-9 combines with J gene TRBJ2-1; the match to TRBD2 covers 10 bases. The CDR3 runs 17 residues. V lost 5 bases and J lost 0; bases outside the gene matches: 7. Germline assignment: CDR1 SEHNR and CDR2 FQNEAQ (reference sequence). The CDR3 spells CASSRRLAGSSYNEQFF. DNA of the CDR3: TGTGCCAGCAGCCGACGACTAGCGGGTAGCTCCTACAATGAGCAGTTCTTC.